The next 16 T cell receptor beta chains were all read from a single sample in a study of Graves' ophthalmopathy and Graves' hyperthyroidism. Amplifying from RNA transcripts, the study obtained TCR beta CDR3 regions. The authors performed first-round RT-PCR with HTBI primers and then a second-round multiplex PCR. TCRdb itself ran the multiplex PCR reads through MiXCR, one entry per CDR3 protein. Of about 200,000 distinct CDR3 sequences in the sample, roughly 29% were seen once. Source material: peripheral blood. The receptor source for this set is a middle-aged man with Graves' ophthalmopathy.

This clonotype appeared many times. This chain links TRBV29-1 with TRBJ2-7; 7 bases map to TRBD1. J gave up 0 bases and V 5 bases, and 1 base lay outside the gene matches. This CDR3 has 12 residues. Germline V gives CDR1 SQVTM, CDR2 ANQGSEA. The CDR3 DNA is TGCAGCGTTTGGGACAGCTCCTACGAGCAGTACTTC. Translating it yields CSVWDSSYEQYF.

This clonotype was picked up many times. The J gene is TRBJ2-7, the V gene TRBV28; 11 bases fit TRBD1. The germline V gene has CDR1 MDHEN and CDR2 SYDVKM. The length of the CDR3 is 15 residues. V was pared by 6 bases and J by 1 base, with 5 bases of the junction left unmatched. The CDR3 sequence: CASSRTGGVSYEQYF. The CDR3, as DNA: TGTGCCAGCAGCCGGACAGGGGGCGTATCCTACGAGCAGTACTTC.

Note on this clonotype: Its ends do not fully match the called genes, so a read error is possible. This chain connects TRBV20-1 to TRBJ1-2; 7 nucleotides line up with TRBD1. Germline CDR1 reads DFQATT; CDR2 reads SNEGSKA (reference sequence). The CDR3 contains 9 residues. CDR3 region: CSARAGGVF. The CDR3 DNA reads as TGCAGTGCTAGGGCAGGGGGTGTTTTC.

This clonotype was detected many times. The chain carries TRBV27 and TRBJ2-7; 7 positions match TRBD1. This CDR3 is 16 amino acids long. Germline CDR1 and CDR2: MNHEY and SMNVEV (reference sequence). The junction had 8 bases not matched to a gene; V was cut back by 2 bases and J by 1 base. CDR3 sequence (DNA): TGTGCCAGCAGTTTAGACGACAGGGCTCAGTCCTACGAGCAGTACTTC. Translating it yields CASSLDDRAQSYEQYF.

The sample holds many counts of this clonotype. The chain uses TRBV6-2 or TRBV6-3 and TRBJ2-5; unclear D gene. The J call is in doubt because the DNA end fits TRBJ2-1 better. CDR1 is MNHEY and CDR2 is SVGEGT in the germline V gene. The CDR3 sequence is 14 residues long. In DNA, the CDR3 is TGTGCCAGCAGTCCACCCACAATTTACAATGAGCAGTTCTTC. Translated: CASSPPTIYNEQFF.

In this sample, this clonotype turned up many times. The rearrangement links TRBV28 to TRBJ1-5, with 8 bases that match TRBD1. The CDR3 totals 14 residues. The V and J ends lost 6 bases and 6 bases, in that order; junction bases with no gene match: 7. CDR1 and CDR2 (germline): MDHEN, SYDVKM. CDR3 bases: TGTGCCAGCAGGAAAACAGGGGGAGGTCAGCCCCAGCATTTT. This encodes CASRKTGGGQPQHF.

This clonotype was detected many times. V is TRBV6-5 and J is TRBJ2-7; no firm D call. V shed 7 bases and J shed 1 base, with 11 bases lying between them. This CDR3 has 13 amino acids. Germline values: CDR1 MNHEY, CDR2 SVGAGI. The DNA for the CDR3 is TGTGCCAGCACCCTAGAAGCTTCCTACGAGCAGTACTTC. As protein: CASTLEASYEQYF.

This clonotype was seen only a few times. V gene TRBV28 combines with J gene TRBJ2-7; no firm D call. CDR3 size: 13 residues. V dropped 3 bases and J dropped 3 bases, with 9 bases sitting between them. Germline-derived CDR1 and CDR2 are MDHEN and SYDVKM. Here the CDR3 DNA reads TGTGCCAGCAGTTTCCGGCACGGCTACGAGCAGTACTTC. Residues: CASSFRHGYEQYF.

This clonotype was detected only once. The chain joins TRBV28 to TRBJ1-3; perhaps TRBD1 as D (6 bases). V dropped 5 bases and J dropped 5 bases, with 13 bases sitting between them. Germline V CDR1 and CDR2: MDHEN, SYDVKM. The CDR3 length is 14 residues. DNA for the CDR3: TGTGCCAGCAGTCCCACAGGGAGACGAAACACCATATATTTT. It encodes CASSPTGRRNTIYF.

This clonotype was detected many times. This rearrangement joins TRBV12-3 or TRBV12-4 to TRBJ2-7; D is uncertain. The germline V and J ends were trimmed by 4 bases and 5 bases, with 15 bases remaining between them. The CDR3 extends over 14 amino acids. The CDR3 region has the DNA TGTGCCAGCAGTTCACCCGCCAGGTCGGACGAGCAGTACTTC. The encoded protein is CASSSPARSDEQYF.

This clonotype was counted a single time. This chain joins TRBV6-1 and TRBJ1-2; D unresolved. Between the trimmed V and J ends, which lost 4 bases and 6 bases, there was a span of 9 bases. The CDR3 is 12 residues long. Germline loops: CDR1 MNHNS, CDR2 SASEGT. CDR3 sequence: CASSAWTDGYTF. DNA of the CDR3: TGTGCCAGCAGTGCTTGGACGGATGGCTACACCTTC.

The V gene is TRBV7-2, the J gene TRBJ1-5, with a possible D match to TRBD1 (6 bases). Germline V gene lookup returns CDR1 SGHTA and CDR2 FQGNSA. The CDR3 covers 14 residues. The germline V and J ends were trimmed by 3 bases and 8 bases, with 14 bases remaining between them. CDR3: CASSFQGGAEPQHF. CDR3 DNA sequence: TGTGCCAGCAGCTTTCAAGGGGGGGCAGAGCCCCAGCATTTT. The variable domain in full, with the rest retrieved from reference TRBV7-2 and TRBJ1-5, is GAGVSQSPSNKVTEKGKDVELRCDPISGHTALYWYRQSLGQGLEFLIYFQGNSAPDKSGLPSDRFSAERTGGSVSTLTIQRTQQEDSAVYLCASSFQGGAEPQHFGDGTRLSIL.

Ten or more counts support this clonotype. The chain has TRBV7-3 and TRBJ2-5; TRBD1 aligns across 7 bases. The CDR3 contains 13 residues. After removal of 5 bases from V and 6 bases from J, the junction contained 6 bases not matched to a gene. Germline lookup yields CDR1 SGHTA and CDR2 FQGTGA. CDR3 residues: CASSPRDSQTQYF. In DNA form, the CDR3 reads TGTGCCAGCAGCCCCCGGGACAGTCAGACCCAGTACTTC.

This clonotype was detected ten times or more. CDR3: CASSTGTGGKDTQYF. The CDR3 bases are TGTGCCAGCAGCACCGGGACAGGGGGCAAAGATACGCAGTATTTT. This rearrangement joins TRBV9 to TRBJ2-3, with 12 bases that match TRBD1. After removal of 4 bases from V and 5 bases from J, the junction contained 5 bases not matched to a gene. Germline lookup yields CDR1 SGDLS and CDR2 YYNGEE. The CDR3 contains 15 residues.

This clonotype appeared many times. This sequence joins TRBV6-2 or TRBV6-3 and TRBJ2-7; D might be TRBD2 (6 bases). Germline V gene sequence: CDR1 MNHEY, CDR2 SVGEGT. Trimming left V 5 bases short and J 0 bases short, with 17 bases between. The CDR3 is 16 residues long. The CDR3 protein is CASSAPIRDSSYEQYF. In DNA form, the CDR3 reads TGTGCCAGCAGTGCTCCAATACGGGACTCCTCCTACGAGCAGTACTTC.

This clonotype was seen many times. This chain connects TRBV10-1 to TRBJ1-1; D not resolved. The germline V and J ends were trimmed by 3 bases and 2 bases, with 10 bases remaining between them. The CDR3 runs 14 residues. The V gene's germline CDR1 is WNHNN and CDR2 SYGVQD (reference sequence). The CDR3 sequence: CASSEGRVNTEAFF. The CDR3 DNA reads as TGCGCCAGCAGTGAAGGAAGGGTTAACACTGAAGCTTTCTTT.